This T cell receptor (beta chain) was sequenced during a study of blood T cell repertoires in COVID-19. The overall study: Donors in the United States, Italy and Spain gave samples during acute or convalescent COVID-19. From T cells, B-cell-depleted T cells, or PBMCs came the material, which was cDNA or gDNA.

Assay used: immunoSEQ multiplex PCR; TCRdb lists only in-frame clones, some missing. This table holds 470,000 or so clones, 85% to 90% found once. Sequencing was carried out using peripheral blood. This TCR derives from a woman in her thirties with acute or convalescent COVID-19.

CDR3 in amino acids: CASSLSASGYEQYF. The DNA of the CDR3 is TGCGCCAGCAGCTTGAGTGCGTCAGGCTACGAGCAGTACTTC. J is TRBJ2-7 and V is TRBV5-1; D not certain. CDR3 length equals 14 residues. V lost 1 base, J lost 3 bases, and 11 bases lay in between. In germline, CDR1 is SGHRS, CDR2 YFSETQ.